The table lists the clone carrying this T cell receptor beta chain with a few counts. Its antigen is undetermined. This sample was taken from a study of T cell repertoires in cytomegalovirus infection. In the study overall: Public TCR beta signatures marked donors with CMV infection and the matching HLA. Study-wide points: Cumulative public TCR beta family frequency identified CMV carriers with the relevant HLA.

Trimming took off 7 bases at V and 3 bases at J, with 10 bases between the two ends. This CDR3 is 13 amino acids long. Germline assignment: CDR1 MNHEY and CDR2 SVGEGT. Via MiXCR, TCRdb re-called the reads, giving one row per CDR3 protein. The sample contains about a million distinct CDR3 sequences, roughly 31% of which appear only once. The sample in question was cultured CD8+ T cells from PBMCs, obtained from culture after CMV antigen stimulation. The TCR originated in a human donor in good health (CMV status not recorded). Some clones in this sample may be carry-over from other donors' samples. This rearrangement joins TRBV6-2 or TRBV6-3 to TRBJ1-5; D perhaps matches TRBD1 (5 bases). CDR3 protein: CASTGHNNQPQHF. In DNA, the CDR3 is TGTGCCAGCACCGGACACAACAATCAGCCCCAGCATTTT.